Listed below are T cell receptor beta chains from one sample, sequenced in a study of blood T cell repertoires in COVID-19. Only in-frame clones appear in the TCRdb table, and some are missing; sequencing was by immunoSEQ multiplex PCR. The profile shows 150,000 to 200,000 clones, more than 70% of them singletons. The sample comprised peripheral blood. These TCRs come from a human donor in a cohort sampled during active COVID-19. Both conserved end residues are part of each CDR3. A D gene is named only where the DNA matches it firmly. Not all rows give a size; the values are once, few, many and, for expanded clones, a class.

v_call	clone_size	d_call	j_call	cdr3_nt	cdr3_aa
TRBV6-5	.	.	TRBJ2-5	TGTGCCAGCAGTTACGACCCCAGGATCCAAGAGACCCAGTACTTC	CASSYDPRIQETQYF
TRBV18	.	TRBD1	TRBJ1-2	TGTGCCAGCTCACCATCGAATGGTGGACAGGGCAAGACTAGTGGCTACACCTTC	CASSPSNGGQGKTSGYTF
TRBV27	.	TRBD1	TRBJ2-7	TGTGCCAGCAGTTTACGCCCTTTAAACAGGGGTCGCTACGAGCAGTACTTC	CASSLRPLNRGRYEQYF
TRBV7-9	.	TRBD2	TRBJ2-3	TGTGCCAGCAGCTTAGTTGGGACTAGTCGGTTGTATGGCACAGATACGCAGTATTTT	CASSLVGTSRLYGTDTQYF
TRBV30	.	.	TRBJ1-1	TGTGCCTGGAGCGGGGGTGTGAACACTGAAGCTTTCTTT	CAWSGGVNTEAFF
TRBV7-2	.	TRBD2	TRBJ2-6	TGTGCCAGCAGCTCCTACCCGGGACTAGCGGCCGGGGCCAACGTCCTGACTTTC	CASSSYPGLAAGANVLTF
TRBV5-4	.	TRBD1	TRBJ1-1	TGTGCCAGCAGCCTCCGGACAGGGGAGACTGAAGCTTTCTTT	CASSLRTGETEAFF
TRBV19	once	TRBD1	TRBJ1-1	TGTGCGACAGGGCCCCTCTCGGCAGGGGGCTTGACTGAAGCTTTCTTT	CATGPLSAGGLTEAFF
TRBV9	.	.	TRBJ2-1	TGTGCCAGCAGCGTAAAGGGGCCACCCCGGGATGAGCAGTTCTTC	CASSVKGPPRDEQFF
TRBV5-5	.	.	TRBJ1-2	TGTGCCAGCAGCTTGGCGGCCAGGGGAGCGATCTATGGCTACACCTTC	CASSLAARGAIYGYTF
TRBV19	few	TRBD2	TRBJ2-3	TGTGCCAGTAGTGAGGGCGGGGGGCCTAGCACAGATACGCAGTATTTT	CASSEGGGPSTDTQYF
TRBV7-8	few	.	TRBJ1-2	TGTGCCAGCAGCCAAAGAACAGTGAACCTCGGTGGCTACACCTTC	CASSQRTVNLGGYTF
TRBV2	.	.	TRBJ2-5	TGTGCCAGCAGTGTACTAGATCAGACCCAGTACTTC	CASSVLDQTQYF
TRBV18	few	.	TRBJ1-1	TGTGCCAGCTCCCAATCAGGGGTGGGGAACACTGAAGCTTTCTTT	CASSQSGVGNTEAFF
TRBV27	.	.	TRBJ2-7	TGTGCCAGCAGAGGGGGGGGGATCCCCCTCTACGAGCAGTACTTC	CASRGGGIPLYEQYF
TRBV19	once	TRBD2	TRBJ2-3	TGTGCCAGTAAGGGACTAGAGTCATTTGATACGCAGTATTTT	CASKGLESFDTQYF
TRBV7-2	.	TRBD2	TRBJ2-5	TGTGCCAGCCAAACCGGGACTAGCGGATTATACCAAGAGACCCAGTACTTC	CASQTGTSGLYQETQYF
TRBV5-5	once	.	TRBJ2-3	TGTGCCAGCAGCCACCCAGGGGCGGGGGGCACAGATACGCAGTATTTT	CASSHPGAGGTDTQYF
TRBV9	.	TRBD1	TRBJ1-1	TGTGCCAGCAGCGTAGTGGGGACAGGAGGTGAAGCTTTCTTT	CASSVVGTGGEAFF
TRBV9	.	TRBD2	TRBJ2-1	TGTGCCAGCAGCGTATCCGAGACTAGCGGGAGGAGGGGCTACAATGAGCAGTTCTTC	CASSVSETSGRRGYNEQFF
TRBV29-1	.	TRBD1	TRBJ2-7	TGCAGCATAGGACAGGGTCCCTACGAGCAGTACTTC	CSIGQGPYEQYF
TRBV4-2	once	.	TRBJ2-7	TGTGCCAGCAGCCAAGATAGTGGGGGAGGCAGTTCCTACGAGCAGTACTTC	CASSQDSGGGSSYEQYF
TRBV7-2	.	.	TRBJ2-7	TGTGCCAGCAGCTTAGGATTCGGCGGCTACGAGCAGTGCTTC	CASSLGFGGYEQCF
TRBV4-3	.	.	TRBJ1-4	TGCGCCAGCAGCCAACACCCGACAGACCGGGATGAAAAACTGTTTTTT	CASSQHPTDRDEKLFF
TRBV5-1	.	TRBD2	TRBJ2-3	TGCGCCAGCAGCTTCACTAGCGGGGGTACAGATACGCAGTATTTT	CASSFTSGGTDTQYF
TRBV6-1	.	.	TRBJ2-1	TGTGCCAGCAGTGAATTCGGGGTAACCTACAATGAGCAGTTCTTC	CASSEFGVTYNEQFF
TRBV3-1/TRBV3-2	.	TRBD1	TRBJ1-2	TGTGCCAGCAGCCAAGAACTGACAGGGGGTTACACCTTC	CASSQELTGGYTF
TRBV6-6	.	TRBD1	TRBJ2-6	TGTGCCAGCAGTACCGACAGGGGTGGGGCCAACGTCCTGACTTTC	CASSTDRGGANVLTF
TRBV29-1	.	.	TRBJ1-2	TGCAGCGACCGGGTGGGGGCGAAAGGCTACACCTTC	CSDRVGAKGYTF
TRBV7-9	.	TRBD1	TRBJ2-7	TGTGCCAGCAGATTTGGGACAGGGGGCGCGTGGGAGCAGTACTTC	CASRFGTGGAWEQYF
TRBV6-5	.	TRBD1	TRBJ2-7	TGTGCCAGCAGTTACGTACAGGGGCCAACCTACGAGCAGTACTTC	CASSYVQGPTYEQYF
TRBV7-2	once	.	TRBJ2-3	TGTGCCAGCAGCTTGGCGGGACCGCGCGGAGATACGCAGTATTTT	CASSLAGPRGDTQYF
TRBV11-2	.	.	TRBJ2-2	TGTGCCAGCAGCCGCGGAGTAGCGGACACCGGGGAGCTGTTTTTT	CASSRGVADTGELFF
TRBV6-6	once	.	TRBJ2-7	TGTGCCAGCAGCCTGCAGGGGATCCTCTACGAGCAGTACTTC	CASSLQGILYEQYF
TRBV29-1	.	.	TRBJ1-1	TGCAGCGTTGTAGCCACTGAAGCTTTCTTT	CSVVATEAFF
TRBV7-8	once	.	TRBJ1-1	TGTGCCAGCAGCTTAGCGGTACACAGGCCGGGCACTGAAGCTTTCTTT	CASSLAVHRPGTEAFF
TRBV5-1	.	TRBD1	TRBJ2-6	TGCGCCAGCAGCGGGACAGGGATGAGGGCCAACGTCCTGACTTTC	CASSGTGMRANVLTF
TRBV15	.	.	TRBJ1-3	TGTGCCACCAGCAGATTCCGGGACATATCTTCCCTTGACTCTGGAAACACCATATATTTT	CATSRFRDISSLDSGNTIYF
TRBV11-2	.	TRBD2	TRBJ2-7	TGTGCCAGCAGCGCGCCGGGACTATTGTCTCTCGAGCAGTACTTC	CASSAPGLLSLEQYF
TRBV6-5	.	TRBD1	TRBJ1-5	TGTGCCAGCAGCCTGGGACAGAGTAGCAATCAGCCCCAGCATTTT	CASSLGQSSNQPQHF
TRBV6-2/TRBV6-3	.	.	TRBJ1-4	TGTGCCAGCAGTTACCCGTCCGGGGTCGGTGAAAAACTGTTTTTT	CASSYPSGVGEKLFF
TRBV4-1	.	.	TRBJ1-1	TGCGCCAGCAGCCAAGGACCAGGTTACACTGAAGCTTTCTTT	CASSQGPGYTEAFF
TRBV29-1	.	.	TRBJ2-7	TGCAGCGTTAAGTTGGTGGGCCACGAGCAGTACTTC	CSVKLVGHEQYF
TRBV6-5	.	TRBD2	TRBJ2-3	TGTGCCAGCAGTACTAGCGGGGGGGTCCCGGGGACGCAGTATTTT	CASSTSGGVPGTQYF
TRBV7-9	.	.	TRBJ2-3	TGTGCCAGCAGCTTAGCCGGGAGTAGGACAGATACGCAGTATTTT	CASSLAGSRTDTQYF
TRBV30	.	.	TRBJ2-7	TGTGCCTGGAGTGTGGGCAGGGCCTCCTACGAGCAGTACTTC	CAWSVGRASYEQYF
TRBV2	.	TRBD2	TRBJ2-1	TGTGCCAGCAAACTAGCGGGATACAATGAGCAGTTCTTC	CASKLAGYNEQFF
TRBV12-3/TRBV12-4	.	TRBD1	TRBJ2-7	TGTGCCAGCAGCACAGGGGGCCGCTACGAGCAGTACTTC	CASSTGGRYEQYF
TRBV5-1	.	TRBD2	TRBJ2-5	TGCGCCAGCAGCATTCGGACTAGCGGGGCCCGGGAGACCCAGTACTTC	CASSIRTSGARETQYF
TRBV9	.	.	TRBJ2-1	TGTGCCAGCAGCGTATTTGGTTGGGGGCATGAGAATGAGCAGTTCTTC	CASSVFGWGHENEQFF
TRBV5-5	.	TRBD1	TRBJ1-2	TGTGCCAGCAGCTTGGAGGGGACAGGGATGGACTATGGCTACACCTTC	CASSLEGTGMDYGYTF
TRBV7-2	.	TRBD1	TRBJ2-7	TGTGCCAGCAGCTTAGGAGGGGGCCCCTACGAGCAGTACTTC	CASSLGGGPYEQYF
TRBV7-2	.	.	TRBJ2-7	TGTGCCAGCAGCCAAACGACAGCTACCTACGAGCAGTACTTC	CASSQTTATYEQYF
TRBV7-2	.	TRBD1	TRBJ2-7	TGTGCCAGCAGCCCGGGACAGGGGCTTAGTGAGCAGTACTTC	CASSPGQGLSEQYF